The 10 T cell receptor beta chains in this list originate from one sample, sequenced in a study of T cells in Graves' hyperthyroidism and ophthalmopathy (dated by TCRdb to about 2019). The library was prepared using multiplex PCR. The instrument was an Illumina HiSeq 2000. TCR beta CDR3 regions were amplified from RNA transcripts. For the first round of RT-PCR on the TCR CDR3, the HTBI primer set was used together with the Qiagen OneStep RT-PCR kit. TCRdb passed the public sequencing reads through fastp at Q25 and MiXCR, retaining productive beta sequences. Entries that share a CDR3 protein sequence are merged under the most common genes and DNA. The sample table records approximately 300,000 distinct CDR3 sequences; approximately 15% of these occur just once. Of the sample, just over 55% falls within the top ten clones. Sample: blood. Every receptor here comes from a woman aged 60-75 years with Graves' ophthalmopathy.

The table lists this clonotype with many counts. V gene TRBV5-1 combines with J gene TRBJ2-1; 7 bases agree with TRBD2. V shed 0 bases, J shed 4 bases, and the junction held 4 bases outside the gene matches. The CDR3 length is 15 residues. The germline V gene has CDR1 SGHRS and CDR2 YFSETQ. The CDR3 reads CASSLETSSYNEQFF. The CDR3 DNA reads TGCGCCAGCAGCTTGGAGACTAGCAGTTACAATGAGCAGTTCTTC.

The sample holds many counts of this clonotype. This rearrangement joins TRBV24-1 to TRBJ1-1; weak D call: TRBD1 (6 bases). CDR1 KGHDR and CDR2 SFDVKD come from the germline V gene. This CDR3 is built from 11 residues. The V gene lost 3 bases and the J gene lost 9 bases, with 7 bases spanning the gap. This CDR3 is CATSDGTKAFF. The CDR3 nucleotides read TGTGCCACCAGTGATGGGACAAAAGCTTTCTTT.

This clonotype has just a few counts. The chain links TRBV5-8 to TRBJ2-7; no firm D call. This CDR3 is built from 16 residues. Germline V gene lookup returns CDR1 SGHTS and CDR2 YDEGEE. V shed 4 bases and J shed 5 bases, with 22 bases lying between them. The CDR3 DNA sequence: TGTGCCAGCAGCCCTCAAGTCTTAGGTTCCCGGAACGAGCAGTACTTC. Residues: CASSPQVLGSRNEQYF.

The chain uses TRBV7-2 and TRBJ2-1; 8 positions agree with TRBD2. J was trimmed by 7 bases and V by 3 bases; bases with no gene match: 11. Germline lookup yields CDR1 SGHTA and CDR2 FQGNSA. This CDR3 has 16 amino acids. Here the CDR3 reads CASSFRRGGRSNEQFF. CDR3 sequence (DNA): TGTGCCAGCAGCTTTAGACGGGGGGGCCGTTCGAATGAGCAGTTCTTC.

The V and J genes are TRBV15 and TRBJ2-7; 7 nucleotides align to TRBD1. The CDR3 consists of 17 residues. Germline V CDR1 and CDR2: LNHNV, YYDKDF (reference sequence). V was pared by 3 bases and J by 6 bases, with 17 bases of the junction left unmatched. The CDR3 sequence is CATSSGLIGTVLIEQYF. DNA for the CDR3: TGTGCCACCAGCAGTGGATTGATAGGGACAGTTTTAATCGAGCAGTACTTC.

This clonotype was seen ten or more times. The chain employs TRBV11-2 and TRBJ2-7; 7 positions agree with TRBD1. J was trimmed by 2 bases and V by 3 bases; bases with no gene match: 7. There are 15 residues in the CDR3. CDR1 and CDR2 from the germline V gene are SGHAT and FQNNGV. In nucleotides, the CDR3 is TGTGCCAGCAGCTTTGACGGGACAGCTCCCTACGAGCAGTACTTC. Translating it yields CASSFDGTAPYEQYF.

This clonotype showed up just a few times. This sequence may be a read error, since a much larger clone differs from it by one base. V is TRBV11-2 and J is TRBJ2-5; D unclear. The germline V and J ends were trimmed by 5 bases and 9 bases, with 22 bases remaining between them. Germline CDR1 and CDR2: SGHAT and FQNNGV. The CDR3 contains 15 residues. Here the CDR3 DNA reads TGTGCCAGCAGCCAAGATAGAGACTCCCTCCGGCCCCAGTACTTC. This encodes CASSQDRDSLRPQYF.

The gene calls are TRBV7-2 and TRBJ2-7, with a tentative D call TRBD2 (6 bases). Per the germline V gene, CDR1 is SGHTA and CDR2 is FQGNSA. Trimming shortened V by 6 bases and J by 11 bases, and 20 bases separated the two germline ends. There are 13 residues in the CDR3. The CDR3 region is CASRTGPGGEEYF. CDR3 in DNA: TGTGCCAGCAGGACCGGGCCTGGAGGGGAGGAGTACTTC.

This clonotype was detected ten times or more. The chain joins TRBV3-1 to TRBJ2-1, with 9 positions matching TRBD2. CDR3 size: 17 residues. V lost 1 base and J lost 4; bases outside the gene matches: 8. Germline V gene sequence: CDR1 LGHDT, CDR2 YNNKEL (reference sequence). The CDR3 sequence: CASSQVGLAGPYNEQFF. The CDR3, as DNA: TGTGCCAGCAGCCAAGTAGGCCTAGCGGGGCCATACAATGAGCAGTTCTTC.

This clonotype has more than one count but fewer than ten. This CDR3 is CASTRASYNEQFF. The CDR3 DNA sequence: TGTGCCAGTACCCGGGCCTCATACAATGAGCAGTTCTTC. V and J are TRBV19 and TRBJ2-1; D is ambiguous. Looked up from germline, CDR1 is LNHDA and CDR2 is SQIVND (reference sequence). Deletions cut 7 bases from V and 4 bases from J, with 11 bases between. This CDR3 region has 13 residues.